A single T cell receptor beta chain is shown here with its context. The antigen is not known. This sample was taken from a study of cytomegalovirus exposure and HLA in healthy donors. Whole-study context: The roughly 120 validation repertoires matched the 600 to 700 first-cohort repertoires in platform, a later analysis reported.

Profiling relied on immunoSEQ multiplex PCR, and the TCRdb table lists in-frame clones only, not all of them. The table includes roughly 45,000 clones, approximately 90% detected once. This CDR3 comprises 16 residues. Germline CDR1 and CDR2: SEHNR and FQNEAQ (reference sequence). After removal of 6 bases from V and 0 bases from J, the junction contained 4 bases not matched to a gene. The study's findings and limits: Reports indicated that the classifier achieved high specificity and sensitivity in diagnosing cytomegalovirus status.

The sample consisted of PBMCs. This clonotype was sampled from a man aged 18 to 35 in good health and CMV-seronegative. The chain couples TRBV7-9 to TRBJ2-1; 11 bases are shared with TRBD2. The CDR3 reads CASSPTSGASYNEQFF. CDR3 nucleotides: TGTGCCAGCAGTCCGACTAGCGGGGCCTCCTACAATGAGCAGTTCTTC.